One and the same sample provided the 8 T cell receptor beta chains below, sequenced in a study of shared clonotypes between healthy human individuals (dated by TCRdb to 2019 to 2021). For the CD8 naive samples, CD45RO-negative cells were positively selected for CCR7, yielding a CD45RA+CCR7+ population from which TemRA cells were excluded. The method was the immunoSEQ multiplex PCR assay. Not all clones reach the TCRdb copy of this immuneACCESS table, which keeps in-frame sequences only. Checked studies attribute under half of the gap to unresolved V genes and leave the rest unexplained. The sample contains 700,000 to 950,000 clones, just over 95% of them found a single time. The top ten clonotypes cover around 0.25% of the sample. Sample: naive CD8+ T cells sorted from blood. The label giving this sample's cell subset or site can be read as: CD45RA+CCR7+. Receptors originate from a young man in good health.

The chain recombines TRBV7-9 with TRBJ2-1; 7 bases line up with TRBD2. Germline V gene data show CDR1 as SEHNR and CDR2 as FQNEAQ (reference sequence). This CDR3 is 16 amino acids long. V lost 5 bases and J lost 0; bases outside the gene matches: 7. The CDR3 loop reads CASSTIAGSSYNEQFF. The CDR3 region has the DNA TGTGCCAGCAGCACAATAGCGGGTAGCTCCTACAATGAGCAGTTCTTC.

The V call is TRBV28, the J call TRBJ2-1; maybe TRBD2 (5 bases). V lost 7 bases, J lost 8 bases, and 18 bases lay in between. Germline lookup yields CDR1 MDHEN and CDR2 SYDVKM. CDR3 length equals 14 residues. The CDR3 protein is CASKSPSFGDEQFF. The CDR3 nucleotides are TGTGCCAGCAAGTCCCCTAGCTTTGGAGATGAGCAGTTCTTC. The complete variable domain, with remaining parts taken from reference TRBV28 and TRBJ2-1, reads DVKVTQSSRYLVKRTGEKVFLECVQDMDHENMFWYRQDPGLGLRLIYFSYDVKMKEKGDIPEGYSVSREKKERFSLILESASTNQTSMYLCASKSPSFGDEQFFGPGTRLTVL.

This clone was seen only once. This chain joins TRBV4-1 and TRBJ1-3; D is perhaps TRBD1 (5 bases). CDR1 MGHRA and CDR2 YSYEKL come from the germline V gene. Trimming shortened V by 3 bases and J by 0 bases, and 9 bases separated the two germline ends. This CDR3 is built from 15 residues. CDR3 in amino acids: CASSHPGLSGNTIYF. For the CDR3, the DNA is TGCGCCAGCAGCCATCCGGGGCTCTCTGGAAACACCATATATTTT.

On this clone itself: Other DNA sequences in this sample translate to the same CDR3. V is TRBV19 and J is TRBJ2-3; D is undetermined. The length of the CDR3 is 12 residues. The germline V gene encodes CDR1 LNHDA and CDR2 SQIVND (reference sequence). With 2 bases removed from V and 3 bases from J, the gap between germline ends came to 3 bases. The CDR3 coding sequence is TGTGCCAGTAGTATATCTACAGATACGCAGTATTTT. It encodes CASSISTDTQYF. Full variable domain (rest looked up from reference TRBV19 and TRBJ2-3): DGGITQSPKYLFRKEGQNVTLSCEQNLNHDAMYWYRQDPGQGLRLIYYSQIVNDFQKGDIAEGYSVSREKKESFPLTVTSAQKNPTAFYLCASSISTDTQYFGPGTRLTVL.

The chain carries TRBV4-3 and TRBJ2-1, with 10 bases that match TRBD2. Trimming took 0 bases from V and 0 from J; bases not matched to a gene: 17. The CDR3 totals 22 residues. Germline-derived CDR1 and CDR2 are LGHNA and YSLEER. CDR3 in amino acids: CASSQDTPALAGTASSYNEQFF. CDR3 bases: TGCGCCAGCAGCCAAGATACCCCCGCACTAGCGGGAACCGCGAGCTCCTACAATGAGCAGTTCTTC.

The chain combines TRBV27 with TRBJ2-4, with 7 bases aligning to TRBD2. The CDR3 runs to 13 residues. Germline V gene lookup returns CDR1 MNHEY and CDR2 SMNVEV (reference sequence). V gave up 4 bases and J gave up 9 bases; unmatched junction bases: 6. The CDR3 region has the DNA TGTGCCAGCAGTTGGACTAGTTACGGCATTCAGTACTTC. This encodes CASSWTSYGIQYF.

This chain links TRBV11-2 with TRBJ2-1; D is uncertain. The V end was cut by 2 bases, the J end by 0 bases, with 8 bases between. The CDR3 is 15 residues long. Looked up from germline, CDR1 is SGHAT and CDR2 is FQNNGV. This chain's CDR3 is CASSLYRLSYNEQFF. Written as DNA, the CDR3 is TGTGCCAGCAGCTTATATCGCCTCTCCTACAATGAGCAGTTCTTC.

DNA of the CDR3: TGTGCCAGCACCAGTCCTGGACAGGGAGAGGGGCAAGAGACCCAGTACTTC. Protein sequence: CASTSPGQGEGQETQYF. V is TRBV7-9 and J is TRBJ2-5; 8 nucleotides match TRBD1. The CDR3 is made up of 17 amino acids. The J segment lost 2 bases and the V segment lost 7 bases, leaving 15 bases of the junction unmatched. Germline V gives CDR1 SEHNR, CDR2 FQNEAQ (reference sequence).